These 20 T cell receptor beta chains share one sample of origin, sequenced in a study of T cell responses to AZD1222 COVID-19 vaccine. Some clones are missing from TCRdb's copy, which holds only in-frame ones; the method was immunoSEQ multiplex PCR. The sample lists about 130,000 clones; about 85% were seen once. The sequencing used peripheral blood, collected on day 0 of AZD1222 vaccination. The receptor set was obtained from an adult in good health.

V is TRBV24-1 and J is TRBJ2-1, with D possibly matching TRBD1 (6 bases). The CDR3 sequence is 13 residues long. Looked up from germline, CDR1 is KGHDR and CDR2 is SFDVKD. The V end lost 1 base, the J end lost 10 bases, and 10 bases lay between the germline ends. The CDR3 DNA is TGTGCCACCAGTGATTTAGGGGGATACGAGCAGTTCTTC. Its translation: CATSDLGGYEQFF.

This rearrangement joins TRBV19 to TRBJ1-1; D is uncertain. V lost 3 bases, J lost 0 bases, and 5 bases lay in between. The CDR3 has 13 amino acids. Germline loops: CDR1 LNHDA, CDR2 SQIVND (reference sequence). The CDR3 loop is CASSISLNTEAFF. The CDR3 nucleotides are TGTGCCAGTAGTATCAGCCTGAACACTGAAGCTTTCTTT.

This rearrangement joins TRBV19 to TRBJ2-6, with D hard to call. Trimming stripped 8 bases from V and 2 bases from J, with 13 bases between. This CDR3 spans 15 amino acids. Germline V gives CDR1 LNHDA, CDR2 SQIVND (reference sequence). The CDR3 bases are TGTGCCAGTTTACGCAAACAAGCTGGGGCCAACGTCCTGACTTTC. Protein: CASLRKQAGANVLTF.

The rearrangement links TRBV28 to TRBJ1-1; D uncertain. V was cut by 2 bases and J by 0 bases, with 13 bases left in between. Germline-derived CDR1 and CDR2 are MDHEN and SYDVKM. The CDR3 consists of 16 residues. This CDR3 is CASSLGWRLLNTEAFF. CDR3 DNA sequence: TGTGCCAGCAGTTTAGGGTGGCGACTTCTGAACACTGAAGCTTTCTTT. Full variable domain (remainder filled in from reference TRBV28 and TRBJ1-1): DVKVTQSSRYLVKRTGEKVFLECVQDMDHENMFWYRQDPGLGLRLIYFSYDVKMKEKGDIPEGYSVSREKKERFSLILESASTNQTSMYLCASSLGWRLLNTEAFFGQGTRLTVV.

V usage is TRBV3-1 (or the pseudogene TRBV3-2) and J usage is TRBJ2-7; 7 bases agree with TRBD1. Germline lookup yields CDR1 LGHDT and CDR2 YNNKEL (reference sequence). The CDR3 contains 15 residues. V lost 5 bases and J lost 3; bases outside the gene matches: 10. The CDR3 loop is CASSESGTDLYEQYF. The CDR3 DNA sequence: TGTGCCAGCAGCGAATCCGGGACAGACCTCTACGAGCAGTACTTC.

V usage is TRBV24-1 and J usage is TRBJ1-5, with 9 bases matching TRBD1. CDR1 is KGHDR and CDR2 is SFDVKD in the germline V gene. The CDR3 has 16 amino acids. The V segment lost 4 bases and the J segment 7 bases; nucleotides outside the gene matches: 10. CDR3 coding DNA: TGTGCCACCAGTGACCCGGGACAGGGCCCAATGCAGCCCCAGCATTTT. Protein sequence: CATSDPGQGPMQPQHF.

This clone showed up just once. The chain uses TRBV5-1 and TRBJ2-1; the match to TRBD1 covers 7 bases. CDR3 size: 11 residues. Trimming cost V 4 bases and J 8 bases; bases outside gene matches: 0. Germline CDR1 SGHRS, CDR2 YFSETQ. The CDR3 DNA sequence: TGCGCCAGCAGCACAGGGGATGAGCAGTTCTTC. It encodes CASSTGDEQFF.

This clone was recorded only once. The chain employs TRBV6-1 and TRBJ1-2; D perhaps matches TRBD1 (5 bases). From germline, CDR1 is MNHNS and CDR2 SASEGT. The CDR3 is 15 residues long. V was shortened by 3 bases and J by 6 bases, with 17 bases between the two germline ends. The CDR3 DNA is TGTGCCAGCAGTGATCAAGGGATGGGCAGGGATGGCTACACCTTC. The encoded protein is CASSDQGMGRDGYTF.

As regards this clone: The junction shows a germline mismatch at one end, possibly a read error. V is TRBV10-3 and J is TRBJ1-1; 8 nucleotides line up with TRBD1. Germline values: CDR1 ENHRY, CDR2 SYGVKD. The CDR3 consists of 13 residues. The CDR3 region has the DNA TGTGCCACCACCGGAAAGGACAGGGACGTGGTAAGCTTT. It translates to CATTGKDRDVVSF.

The chain recombines TRBV9 with TRBJ2-1, with 8 bases aligning to TRBD1. Germline CDR1 and CDR2: SGDLS and YYNGEE. The CDR3 contains 15 residues. Trimming removed 0 bases from V and 2 bases from J; junction bases left unmatched: 1. CDR3 in amino acids: CASSVATGAYNEQFF. The CDR3 nucleotides are TGTGCCAGCAGCGTAGCGACAGGGGCCTACAATGAGCAGTTCTTC.

The CDR3 nucleotides read TGTGCCACCCAGTCTGGGGGACACTTGAACACTGAAGCTTTCTTT. Its protein product is CATQSGGHLNTEAFF. The chain recombines TRBV6-5 with TRBJ1-1, with a tentative D call TRBD1 (6 bases). V was clipped by 10 bases and J by 0 bases, with 18 bases between them. The CDR3 is 15 residues long. Germline loops: CDR1 MNHEY, CDR2 SVGAGI.

The chain combines TRBV28 with TRBJ1-6, with 7 bases matching TRBD1. Germline trimming cut 7 bases from V and 4 bases from J; bases unmatched to any gene: 10. The length of the CDR3 is 16 residues. The germline CDR1 and CDR2 sequences are MDHEN and SYDVKM. In DNA form, the CDR3 reads TGTGCCAGCACCCTACCGGGACAGCGATATAATTCACCCCTCCACTTT. It specifies CASTLPGQRYNSPLHF. Supplemented by reference TRBV28 and TRBJ1-6, the full variable domain reads DVKVTQSSRYLVKRTGEKVFLECVQDMDHENMFWYRQDPGLGLRLIYFSYDVKMKEKGDIPEGYSVSREKKERFSLILESASTNQTSMYLCASTLPGQRYNSPLHFGNGTRLTVT.

The chain is built from TRBV19 and TRBJ2-1; D not certain. Germline V gene sequence: CDR1 LNHDA, CDR2 SQIVND (reference sequence). The CDR3 loop spans 12 amino acids. V was cut by 3 bases and J by 6 bases, with 6 bases left in between. CDR3 bases: TGTGCCAGTAGTATTAGAGGCAATGAGCAGTTCTTC. Its translation is CASSIRGNEQFF.

The chain combines TRBV19 with TRBJ2-7, with D possibly being TRBD2 (6 bases). Trimming stripped 7 bases from V and 0 bases from J, with 19 bases between. CDR1 LNHDA and CDR2 SQIVND come from the germline V gene (reference sequence). This CDR3 is 16 amino acids long. The CDR3 region is CASTSSPIAASYEQYF. The CDR3 nucleotides are TGTGCCAGTACGTCATCCCCCATAGCGGCCTCCTACGAGCAGTACTTC.

The rearrangement links TRBV27 to TRBJ2-7; 8 nucleotides line up with TRBD2. After removal of 3 bases from V and 5 bases from J, the junction contained 9 bases not matched to a gene. CDR1 is MNHEY and CDR2 is SMNVEV in the germline V gene (reference sequence). CDR3 size: 15 residues. In nucleotides, the CDR3 is TGTGCCAGCAGTTTTTTGGGGCGGGGGGAACACGAGCAGTACTTC. It specifies CASSFLGRGEHEQYF.

DNA of the CDR3: TGTGCCAGCTCACAGGCTGTAGACTCCTCCTATGGCTACACCTTC. It encodes CASSQAVDSSYGYTF. The chain is built from TRBV18 and TRBJ1-2; D unclear. The V and J ends lost 4 bases and 4 bases respectively, with 16 bases between them. Germline V gene data show CDR1 as KGHSH and CDR2 as LQKENI. The CDR3 is made up of 15 amino acids.

The V and J genes are TRBV30 and TRBJ2-2; TRBD1 agrees at 11 bases. CDR1 and CDR2 (germline): GTSNPN, SVGIG (reference sequence). The CDR3 totals 18 residues. V shed 0 bases, J shed 5 bases, and the junction held 11 bases outside the gene matches. CDR3 bases: TGTGCCTGGAGTGTACGTAGGACAGGGGGCTCTAGGACCGGGGAGCTGTTTTTT. Its translation: CAWSVRRTGGSRTGELFF.

This chain connects TRBV4-1 to TRBJ2-7; D unclear. Looked up from germline, CDR1 is MGHRA and CDR2 is YSYEKL. Between the trimmed V and J ends, which lost 0 bases and 6 bases, there was a span of 9 bases. The CDR3 has 13 amino acids. CDR3 DNA: TGCGCCAGCAGCCAAGATAGTATAGGCGAGCAGTACTTC. Translation: CASSQDSIGEQYF.

The chain is built from TRBV4-2 and TRBJ2-7, with TRBD1 identical over 8 bases. V lost 0 bases and J lost 6; bases outside the gene matches: 4. Germline V lookup: CDR1 LGHNA, CDR2 YNFKEQ. CDR3 size: 14 residues. The DNA for the CDR3 is TGTGCCAGCAGCCAAGAGACAGGGGCCGGCGAGCAGTACTTC. This encodes CASSQETGAGEQYF.

The gene calls are TRBV19 and TRBJ1-6; the D is unclear. The V end lost 1 base, the J end lost 7 bases, and 8 bases lay between the germline ends. This CDR3 spans 14 amino acids. Germline V lookup: CDR1 LNHDA, CDR2 SQIVND (reference sequence). The CDR3 loop is CASSIGRPNSPLHF. The CDR3 DNA reads as TGTGCCAGTAGTATAGGCAGGCCCAATTCACCCCTCCACTTT.